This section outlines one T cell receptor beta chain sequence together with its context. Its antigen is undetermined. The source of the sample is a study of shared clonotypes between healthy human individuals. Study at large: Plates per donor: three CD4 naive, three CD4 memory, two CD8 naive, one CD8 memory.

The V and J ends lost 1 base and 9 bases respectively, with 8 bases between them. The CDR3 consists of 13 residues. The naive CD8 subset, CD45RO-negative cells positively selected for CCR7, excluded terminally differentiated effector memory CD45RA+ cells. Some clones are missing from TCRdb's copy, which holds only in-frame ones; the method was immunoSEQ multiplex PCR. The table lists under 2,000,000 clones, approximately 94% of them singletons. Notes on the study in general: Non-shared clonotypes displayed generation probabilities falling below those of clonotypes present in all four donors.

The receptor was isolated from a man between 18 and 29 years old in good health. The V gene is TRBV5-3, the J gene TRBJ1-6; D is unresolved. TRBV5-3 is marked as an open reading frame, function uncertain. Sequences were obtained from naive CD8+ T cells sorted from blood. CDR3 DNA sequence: TGTGCCAGAAGCTTGAATGGAGTTTCACCCCTCCACTTT. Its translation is CARSLNGVSPLHF.